This T cell receptor beta chain was profiled in a study of OX40 agonist ivuxolimab in advanced cancers. Study-level background: With ivuxolimab, an agonistic anti-OX40 (CD134) antibody, patients were treated. Dose-escalation subjects each had hepatocellular carcinoma, melanoma, renal cell or head and neck cancer. General observations from the study: CD8+ T cells (on average) carried more expanded clones than CD4+ T cells. Antigens targeted by the expanded peripheral T cells were not determined.

To note about this clone: Its antigen is unknown.

Generated by immunoSEQ multiplex PCR, the TCRdb table keeps only in-frame clones and is missing some. The sample lists around 60,000 clones, more than 85% occurring once. V gave up 5 bases and J gave up 6 bases, with 17 bases separating them. CDR3 size: 15 residues. The germline gives CDR1 SGHAT, CDR2 FQNNGV. This specimen consisted of CD4+ or CD8+ T cells sorted from blood, obtained in a trial of the OX40 agonist ivuxolimab. V and J are TRBV11-2 and TRBJ1-5; D remains unclear. The receptor was derived from an adult with an advanced solid tumor such as melanoma, head and neck, liver or kidney cancer. The CDR3 DNA reads TGTGCCAGCAGCCGCTGGGGTGGACCGGCTCAGCCCCAGCATTTT. Protein: CASSRWGGPAQPQHF. The whole variable domain, filled in from reference TRBV11-2 and TRBJ1-5, reads EAGVAQSPRYKIIEKRQSVAFWCNPISGHATLYWYQQILGQGPKLLIQFQNNGVVDDSQLPKDRFSAERLKGVDSTLKIQPAKLEDSAVYLCASSRWGGPAQPQHFGDGTRLSIL.